The sequence of this TCR beta chain was determined in a study of blood T cell repertoires in COVID-19 (TCRdb year 2020). At the level of the whole study: ImmuneRACE Cohort 3 recovered participants were defined by two consecutive negative NP/OP PCR tests, healthcare professional clearance, or symptom resolution. Subjects who had been exposed to COVID-19, were actively infected with it, or had recovered from it provided the deeply sampled blood TCRbeta repertoires that made up the dataset. A de-identified subject ID, COVID-19 status, age in years and sex were almost always included in the sample metadata. Samples came from the ongoing ImmuneRACE study (first 160 participants) plus 1,254 subjects from 6 global collaborators. Where HLA class I and class II types were available, the types were taken from metadata supplied by the sample provider, not from assay-based typing. Samples covering the acute and convalescent phases of COVID-19 were provided by collaborators in the United States, Italy and Spain. A freely available public database, intended as a resource for researchers studying the immune response to SARS-CoV-2, is where the repertoires were released. The material from the prospective study consisted of cDNA or gDNA derived from T cells, B-cell-depleted T cells, or PBMCs. On the study overall, not on this receptor specifically: Clinical and demographic metadata were provided uncurated, with the amount varying by source and participant.

The immunoSEQ Assay, a bias-controlled multiplex PCR, was used to amplify TCRbeta CDR3 regions from genomic DNA. The study's own analysis went as follows. The number of nucleated cells in each sample was estimated by amplification of reference gene primers within the assay. To quantify the absolute abundance of each unique TCRbeta CDR3 rearrangement, sequence reads were collapsed and filtered. Productive Simpson clonality was computed per sample as the square root of Simpson's diversity index over productive rearrangements. The clones in this table, taken by TCRdb from immuneACCESS, are in-frame only. Not every clone is retained; where verified, under half of the shortfall comes from an unresolved V gene, and the cause of the rest is unknown. V and J calls and clone size are copied from that table; D and trimming were computed from the DNA. This sample is represented by about 210,000 clones; about nine tenths of them were singletons. Around 7% of the sample rests with the top ten.

Participants in the prospective study were enrolled through a virtual design, were aged about 18 to 90 years, and lived in 24 United States geographic areas. Cohort assignment in the prospective study relied on participant-reported clinical history from a screening survey and a study questionnaire. Mobile phlebotomists in the prospective study collected whole blood, serum and a nasopharyngeal or oropharyngeal swab from every participant. Additional blood draws and questionnaires over an approximately 2-month period could optionally be provided by prospective study participants. Blood samples from the prospective study were shipped frozen or at room temperature prior to DNA extraction. Cut back by 3 bases and 1 base, the V and J ends lie 9 bases apart. The CDR3 runs 14 residues from the cysteine to the phenylalanine. Of the read, only the CDR3 DNA is kept; its 42 bases are in frame from base 1. Reading the germline V gene (reference sequence) gives CDR1 LNHDA and CDR2 SQIVND.

Concerning this clone: Its antigen is not yet known. Base qualities were left out, and no much larger clone turns up one base away.

Recombination joined TRBV19 with TRBJ1-1; too little of a D gene remains to name it. The origin of this receptor is a young man in a cohort exposed to, infected with or recovered from COVID-19 (not recorded which). Sequenced sample: PBMCs or T cells enriched from blood (not recorded which). This receptor has the CDR3 CASSMWSGNTEAFF. The nucleotides read TGTGCCAGTAGTATGTGGTCAGGGAACACTGAAGCTTTCTTT.